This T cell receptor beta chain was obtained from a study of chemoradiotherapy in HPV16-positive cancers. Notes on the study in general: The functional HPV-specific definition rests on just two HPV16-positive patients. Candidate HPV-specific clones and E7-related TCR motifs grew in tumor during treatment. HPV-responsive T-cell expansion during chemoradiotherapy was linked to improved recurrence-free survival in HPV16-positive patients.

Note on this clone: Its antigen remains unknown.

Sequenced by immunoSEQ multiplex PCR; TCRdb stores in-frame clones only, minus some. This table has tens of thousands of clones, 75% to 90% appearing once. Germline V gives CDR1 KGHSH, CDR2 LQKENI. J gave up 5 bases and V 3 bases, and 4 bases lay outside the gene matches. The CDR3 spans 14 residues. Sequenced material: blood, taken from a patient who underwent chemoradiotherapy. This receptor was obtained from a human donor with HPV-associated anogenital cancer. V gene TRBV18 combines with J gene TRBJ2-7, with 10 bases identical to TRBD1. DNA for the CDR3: TGTGCCAGCTCACCGGGACAGGGGAACCACGAGCAGTACGTC. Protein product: CASSPGQGNHEQYV.